This T cell receptor (beta chain) was sequenced for a study of cytomegalovirus exposure and HLA in healthy donors. Findings and caveats of the study: A prior analysis recorded that most TCR beta V segments were productive about 90% or about 30% of the time. The authors judged a highly shared variant cluster likely a sequencing artifact.

This CDR3 comprises 14 residues. V was trimmed by 8 bases and J by 2 bases, leaving 12 bases between them. In the case of this clone: Its antigen is not known.

Both 60 Vbeta primers and 13 Jbeta primers went into the PCR. Sequenced by immunoSEQ multiplex PCR; TCRdb stores in-frame clones only, minus some. The data contain about 160,000 clones, more than 65% of them seen just once; the ten biggest clones take up about 6%. The chain has TRBV23-1 and TRBJ2-2, with D possibly matching TRBD2 (6 bases). TRBV23-1 is an ORF for which the function is uncertain. The receptor was isolated from a man between 50 and 59 years old in good health and CMV-seropositive. Source material: PBMCs. The CDR3 loop reads CASETGGNTGELFF. The CDR3 DNA is TGCGCCAGCGAAACCGGGGGAAACACCGGGGAGCTGTTTTTT.